The 5 T cell receptor beta chains below come from one sample, sequenced in a study of CD8 T cells in ankylosing spondylitis. Each CDR3 protein is one row after TCRdb ran MiXCR on the 5' RACE reads. The sample holds over 400,000 distinct CDR3 sequences, 26% seen once. Study-level results: Characteristic of ankylosing spondylitis blood, it appeared, was a TCR beta motif comprising roughly eight highly homologous variants.

The antigens these receptors bind are not known. Sequencing was carried out using blood, either unsorted or a sorted T cell fraction (not recorded which). Receptors were obtained from a male donor with ankylosing spondylitis.

This clonotype has more than one count but fewer than ten. This chain uses TRBV12-3 or TRBV12-4 with TRBJ1-1; no firm D call. The CDR3 loop spans 13 amino acids. Between the trimmed V and J ends, which lost 7 bases and 5 bases, there was a span of 14 bases. CDR3 amino acids: CASNYGFQTEAFF. The CDR3 DNA follows: TGTGCCAGCAATTATGGATTCCAGACTGAAGCTTTCTTT.

The CDR3 nucleotides read TGCAGTGCTAGCCACCCGTGGGCAGGGGGGGGTGGAAACATTCAGTACTTC. As protein: CSASHPWAGGGGNIQYF. This chain uses TRBV20-1 with TRBJ2-4; D tentatively reads TRBD1 or TRBD2 (7 bases each). This CDR3 has 17 amino acids. Trimming left V 3 bases short and J 6 bases short, with 24 bases between. Germline V CDR1 and CDR2: DFQATT, SNEGSKA (reference sequence).

V usage is TRBV5-1 and J usage is TRBJ2-1; 9 nucleotides match TRBD2. The CDR3 sequence is 16 residues long. The trim removed 0 bases at V and 4 bases at J, leaving 5 bases unmatched. Germline V lookup: CDR1 SGHRS, CDR2 YFSETQ. CDR3 bases: TGCGCCAGCAGCTTGGGCCTAGCGGGGATGTACAATGAGCAGTTCTTC. As protein: CASSLGLAGMYNEQFF. The variable domain in full, completed from reference TRBV5-1 and TRBJ2-1, reads KAGVTQTPRYLIKTRGQQVTLSCSPISGHRSVSWYQQTPGQGLQFLFEYFSETQRNKGNFPGRFSGRQFSNSRSEMNVSTLELGDSALYLCASSLGLAGMYNEQFFGPGTRLTVL.

The rearrangement links TRBV6-2 or TRBV6-3 to TRBJ2-2, with a possible D match to TRBD2 (5 bases). V lost 6 bases to trimming and J lost 3 bases, with 11 bases between them. Germline values: CDR1 MNHEY, CDR2 SVGEGT. The CDR3 covers 14 residues. The CDR3 DNA reads as TGTGCCAGCAGCTACCGGACTCACACCGGGGAGCTGTTTTTT. This encodes CASSYRTHTGELFF.

This clonotype was observed at least ten times. The rearrangement links TRBV12-3 or TRBV12-4 to TRBJ1-1; 7 bases map to TRBD1. This CDR3 has 13 residues. The V gene end was trimmed by 6 bases and the J gene end by 12 bases; junction bases not matched to a gene: 13. CDR3 in amino acids: CASRRGQNGKTFF. In nucleotides, the CDR3 is TGTGCCAGCAGGCGGGGACAGAACGGGAAAACTTTCTTT.